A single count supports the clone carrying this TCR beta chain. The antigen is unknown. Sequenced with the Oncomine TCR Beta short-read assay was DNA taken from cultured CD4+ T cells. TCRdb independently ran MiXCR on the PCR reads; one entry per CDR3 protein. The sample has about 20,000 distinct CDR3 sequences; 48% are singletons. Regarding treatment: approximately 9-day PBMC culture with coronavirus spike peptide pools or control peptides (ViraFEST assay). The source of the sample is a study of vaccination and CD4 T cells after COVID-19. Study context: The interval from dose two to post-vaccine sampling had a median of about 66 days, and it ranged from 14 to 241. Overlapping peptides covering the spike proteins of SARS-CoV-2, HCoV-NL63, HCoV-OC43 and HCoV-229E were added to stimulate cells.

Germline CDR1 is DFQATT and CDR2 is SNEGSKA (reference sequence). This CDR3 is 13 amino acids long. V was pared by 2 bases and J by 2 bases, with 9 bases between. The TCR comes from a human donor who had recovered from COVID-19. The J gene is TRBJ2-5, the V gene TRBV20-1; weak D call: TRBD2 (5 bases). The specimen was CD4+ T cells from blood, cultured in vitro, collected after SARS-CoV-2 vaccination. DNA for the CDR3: TGCAGTGCTAGACCGACGGGACAAGAGACCCAGTACTTC. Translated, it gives CSARPTGQETQYF.